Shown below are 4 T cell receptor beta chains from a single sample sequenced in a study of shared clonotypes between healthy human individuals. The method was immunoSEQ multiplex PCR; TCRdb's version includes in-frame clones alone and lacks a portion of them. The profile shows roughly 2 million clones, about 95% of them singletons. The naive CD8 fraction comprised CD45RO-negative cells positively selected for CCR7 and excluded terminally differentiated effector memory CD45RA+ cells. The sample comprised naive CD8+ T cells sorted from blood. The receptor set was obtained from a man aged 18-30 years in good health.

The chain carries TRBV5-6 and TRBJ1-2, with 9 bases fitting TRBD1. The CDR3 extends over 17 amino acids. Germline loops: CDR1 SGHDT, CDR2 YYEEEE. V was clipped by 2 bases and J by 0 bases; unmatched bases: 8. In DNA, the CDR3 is TGTGCCAGCAGCTTTGGGACAGGGACAACCCCTAACTATGGCTACACCTTC. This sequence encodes CASSFGTGTTPNYGYTF.

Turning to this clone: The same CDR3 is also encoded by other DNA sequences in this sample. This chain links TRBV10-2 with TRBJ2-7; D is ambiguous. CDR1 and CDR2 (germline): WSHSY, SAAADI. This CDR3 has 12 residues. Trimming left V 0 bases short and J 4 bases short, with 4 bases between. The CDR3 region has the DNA TGCGCCAGCAGTGAGTCGATTTACGAGCAGTACTTC. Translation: CASSESIYEQYF.

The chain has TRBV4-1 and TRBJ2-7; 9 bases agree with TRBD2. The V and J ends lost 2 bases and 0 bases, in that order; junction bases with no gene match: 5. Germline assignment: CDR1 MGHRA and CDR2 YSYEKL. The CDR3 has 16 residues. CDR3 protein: CASSQIHSGSSYEQYF. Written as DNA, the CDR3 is TGCGCCAGCAGCCAAATTCATAGCGGGAGCTCCTACGAGCAGTACTTC.

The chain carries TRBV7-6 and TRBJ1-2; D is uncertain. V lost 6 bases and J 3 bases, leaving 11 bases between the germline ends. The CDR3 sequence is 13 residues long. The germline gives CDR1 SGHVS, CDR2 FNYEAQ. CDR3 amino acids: CASSQNWHYGYTF. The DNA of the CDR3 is TGTGCCAGCAGTCAAAATTGGCACTATGGCTACACCTTC. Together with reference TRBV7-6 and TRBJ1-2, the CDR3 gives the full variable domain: GAGVSQSPRYKVTKRGQDVALRCDPISGHVSLYWYRQALGQGPEFLTYFNYEAQQDKSGLPNDRFSAERPEGSISTLTIQRTEQRDSAMYRCASSQNWHYGYTFGSGTRLTVV.